These T cell receptor beta chains were read from a single sample in a study of OX40 agonist ivuxolimab in advanced cancers. Sequencing was performed with immunoSEQ multiplex PCR; in TCRdb, only in-frame clones are kept and a portion is missing. The data contain about 90,000 clones, about 90% of them seen just once; the ten biggest clones take up about 9%. Sequencing was performed on CD4+ or CD8+ T cells sorted from blood, taken in a trial of the OX40 agonist ivuxolimab. Receptors were obtained from an adult with an advanced solid tumor such as melanoma, head and neck, liver or kidney cancer. Both conserved end residues are part of each CDR3. D genes are given only for firm matches. Some rows have no size entry. The others give once, few or many, or a class for an expanded clone.

D	V	J	length	size	CDR3	DNA
TRBD2	TRBV6-6	TRBJ2-7	16	.	CASSYKREPSSYEQYF	TGTGCCAGCAGTTACAAGCGGGAGCCGAGCTCCTACGAGCAGTACTTC
.	TRBV6-6	TRBJ2-7	16	.	CASSYLSLRSFYEQYF	TGTGCCAGCAGTTACCTGAGTTTACGTTCCTTCTACGAGCAGTACTTC
.	TRBV7-6	TRBJ2-1	16	.	CASSLKYHRDGNEQFF	TGTGCCAGCAGCTTGAAGTACCACAGGGATGGGAATGAGCAGTTCTTC
.	TRBV13	TRBJ1-1	11	once	CATGRNTEAFF	TGTGCCACCGGTCGGAACACTGAAGCTTTCTTT
.	TRBV5-1	TRBJ2-7	13	once	CASSVTGAYEQYF	TGCGCCAGCAGCGTCACAGGAGCCTACGAGCAGTACTTC
.	TRBV18	TRBJ2-1	19	.	CASSPPRGEGGGRGNEQFF	TGTGCCAGCTCACCACCGAGGGGCGAGGGAGGAGGCCGGGGTAATGAGCAGTTCTTC
TRBD1	TRBV6-6	TRBJ1-2	16	.	CASSQGQGALRYGYTF	TGTGCCAGCAGTCAGGGACAGGGGGCGCTCCGCTATGGCTACACCTTC
.	TRBV15	TRBJ2-4	17	.	CATSRDFLDRNKNIQYF	TGCGCCACCAGCAGAGATTTTCTGGACAGAAATAAAAACATTCAGTACTTC
TRBD1	TRBV5-4	TRBJ2-7	15	.	CASSSQGSPSYEQYF	TGTGCCAGCAGCTCACAGGGGAGTCCTTCCTACGAGCAGTACTTC
.	TRBV7-9	TRBJ1-5	15	few	CASSIGDGLLRPQHF	TGTGCCAGCAGCATCGGGGACGGGCTATTGAGGCCCCAGCATTTT
.	TRBV6-6	TRBJ2-1	15	.	CASSYLGNSEDEQFF	TGTGCCAGCAGTTACTTGGGCAACTCGGAGGATGAGCAGTTCTTC
.	TRBV6-5	TRBJ1-2	13	.	CASSYDRNYGYTF	TGTGCCAGCAGTTACGACAGGAACTATGGCTACACCTTC
.	TRBV28	TRBJ2-1	15	.	CASSQTGLSYNEQFF	TGTGCCAGCAGTCAGACAGGACTCTCCTACAATGAGCAGTTCTTC
TRBD1	TRBV18	TRBJ1-1	15	.	CASSRQGALVAEAFF	TGTGCCAGCTCGCGACAGGGGGCGTTGGTGGCTGAAGCTTTCTTT
TRBD1	TRBV2	TRBJ1-5	17	.	CASSEIPTGGSNQPQHF	TGTGCCAGCAGTGAGATCCCGACAGGGGGCAGCAATCAGCCCCAGCATTTT
.	TRBV18	TRBJ1-1	13	.	CASSQERQAEAFF	TGTGCCAGCTCACAGGAAAGACAGGCTGAAGCTTTCTTT
.	TRBV7-9	TRBJ2-5	14	.	CASSLESVKETQYF	TGTGCCAGCAGCTTAGAATCGGTAAAGGAGACCCAGTACTTC
TRBD2	TRBV9	TRBJ2-7	16	.	CASSVGPGEGIHEQYF	TGTGCCAGCAGCGTAGGCCCCGGGGAGGGGATCCACGAGCAGTACTTC
TRBD1	TRBV5-1	TRBJ2-3	16	.	CASLPEGAQRTDTQYF	TGCGCCAGCCTCCCTGAGGGGGCACAACGCACAGATACGCAGTATTTT
.	TRBV7-7	TRBJ2-7	14	.	CASSAAWGSYEQYF	TGTGCTAGCAGCGCTGCATGGGGCTCCTACGAGCAGTACTTC
TRBD1	TRBV19	TRBJ1-2	14	few	CASNGATGIYGYTF	TGTGCCAGTAATGGGGCGACAGGGATCTATGGCTACACCTTC
.	TRBV7-6	TRBJ2-5	14	.	CASSLGAASETQYF	TGTGCCAGCAGTTTGGGGGCGGCCTCGGAGACCCAGTACTTC
.	TRBV30	TRBJ2-7	12	.	CAWSQSSYEQYF	TGTGCCTGGAGTCAGTCCTCCTACGAGCAGTACTTC
.	TRBV6-1	TRBJ2-7	12	.	CALFGGRYEQYF	TGTGCCCTCTTCGGGGGGCGGTACGAGCAGTACTTC
.	TRBV7-9	TRBJ2-5	14	.	CASSLAKLGETQYF	TGTGCCAGCAGCTTAGCCAAACTTGGGGAGACCCAGTACTTC
.	TRBV5-6	TRBJ1-1	13	.	CASSREMNTEAFF	TGTGCCAGCAGCCGGGAGATGAACACTGAAGCTTTCTTT
TRBD2	TRBV6-1	TRBJ2-1	19	few	CASSELPYSGRGAYNEQFF	TGTGCCAGCAGTGAACTACCCTATAGCGGGAGAGGGGCCTACAATGAGCAGTTCTTC
.	TRBV14	TRBJ2-5	12	medium-sized	CASSQARETQYF	TGTGCCAGCAGCCAAGCTAGAGAGACCCAGTACTTC
.	TRBV9	TRBJ1-3	14	.	CASSVELNNWPIYF	TGTGCCAGCAGCGTAGAGTTGAACAATTGGCCCATATATTTT
.	TRBV5-5	TRBJ1-5	14	.	CASSLQGSGQPQHF	TGTGCCAGCAGCTTGCAAGGATCCGGTCAGCCCCAGCATTTT
.	TRBV27	TRBJ2-3	13	.	CASSLPLTDTQYF	TGTGCCAGCAGTTTGCCCCTCACAGATACGCAGTATTTT